The 27 T cell receptor beta chains presented below share a single source sample, sequenced in a study of T-cell reconstitution after alpha-beta-depleted transplantation in children. A library of TCRbeta sequences, prepared with unique molecular identifiers, was generated. From the PCR reads, TCRdb called clonotypes with MiXCR, one entry per CDR3 protein. The repertoire holds about 270,000 distinct CDR3 sequences, with 9.9% as singletons. This specimen was PBMCs from the stem cell graft donor, taken from the stem cell graft. The receptors were gathered from a human donor who donated a stem cell graft to a child with SCID.

J is TRBJ2-5 and V is TRBV6-5; 9 bases match TRBD1. In germline, CDR1 is MNHEY, CDR2 SVGAGI. The trim removed 4 bases at V and 3 bases at J, leaving 3 bases unmatched. This CDR3 has 14 amino acids. CDR3 coding DNA: TGTGCCAGCAGTTTGGGACAGGGAGAAGAGACCCAGTACTTC. It translates to CASSLGQGEETQYF.

Notes on this clonotype: A much larger clone differs by one base, so this may be a read error. CDR3 DNA: TGTGCCAGCAGGAGCGTGGGGGAGTACAATGAGCAGTTCTTC. Translated: CASRSVGEYNEQFF. The V gene is TRBV12-3 or TRBV12-4, the J gene TRBJ2-1; the D call may be TRBD1 or TRBD2 (5 bases each). V lost 6 bases and J lost 4, with 13 bases in between. This CDR3 is 14 amino acids long.

The chain joins TRBV25-1 to TRBJ2-5, with 9 bases fitting TRBD2. This CDR3 spans 14 amino acids. V dropped 7 bases and J dropped 3; count of bases not matched to a gene: 6. CDR1 and CDR2 (germline): MGHDK, SYGVNS. The CDR3, as DNA: TGTGCCAGCACACGGGCGGGGGGGAAAGAGACCCAGTACTTC. This translates into CASTRAGGKETQYF.

This clonotype has only a few counts. The chain couples TRBV12-3 or TRBV12-4 to TRBJ1-5, with 9 nucleotides matching TRBD1. The CDR3 loop spans 17 amino acids. The J segment lost 0 bases and the V segment lost 5 bases, leaving 8 bases of the junction unmatched. The CDR3 reads CASSPRDRVDSNQPQHF. In DNA, the CDR3 is TGTGCCAGCAGTCCCCGGGACAGGGTGGATAGCAATCAGCCCCAGCATTTT.

This clonotype was detected ten times or more. The CDR3 sequence is CSVAQGREQYF. For the CDR3, the DNA is TGCAGCGTTGCACAGGGGCGCGAGCAGTACTTC. V usage is TRBV29-1 and J usage is TRBJ2-7; 7 bases align to TRBD1. This CDR3 has 11 amino acids. The J segment lost 6 bases and the V segment lost 4 bases, leaving 3 bases of the junction unmatched. Germline CDR1 and CDR2: SQVTM and ANQGSEA.

This clonotype was seen a few times. This chain links TRBV5-1 with TRBJ2-2, with 12 bases aligning to TRBD2. CDR1 SGHRS and CDR2 YFSETQ come from the germline V gene. The CDR3 has 18 residues. V lost 4 bases and J lost 1; bases outside the gene matches: 8. The CDR3 protein is CASSHRTSGERNTGELFF. CDR3 sequence (DNA): TGCGCCAGCAGCCACCGGACTAGCGGGGAAAGGAACACCGGGGAGCTGTTTTTT.

The sample holds a few counts of this clonotype. This rearrangement joins TRBV6-2 or TRBV6-3 to TRBJ2-5, with TRBD2 matching over 8 bases. With 0 bases clipped from V and 10 bases from J, the junction kept 10 bases outside the gene matches. Germline V lookup: CDR1 MNHEY, CDR2 SVGEGT. The CDR3 is 15 amino acids. The CDR3 is CASSYSTSGGGDQYF. CDR3 DNA: TGTGCCAGCAGTTACTCGACCAGCGGGGGCGGGGACCAGTACTTC.

The chain employs TRBV10-3 and TRBJ2-5; TRBD2 might be the D (5 bases). Germline V gene sequence: CDR1 ENHRY, CDR2 SYGVKD. V lost 9 bases, J lost 5 bases, and 13 bases lay in between. The CDR3 has 12 residues. DNA of the CDR3: TGTGCCATGTCCAGCCAGCGGGAGACCCAGTACTTC. Protein sequence: CAMSSQRETQYF.

The genes are TRBV11-2 and TRBJ2-6; weak D call: TRBD1 (5 bases). Germline values: CDR1 SGHAT, CDR2 FQNNGV. Trimming removed 5 bases from V and 5 bases from J, with 25 bases in between. The length of the CDR3 is 19 residues. The CDR3 bases are TGTGCCAGCAGCCCTCTTAGTCAGGGCGATCCTGGGTGGGCCAACGTCCTGACTTTC. Translating it yields CASSPLSQGDPGWANVLTF.

The V call is TRBV12-3 or TRBV12-4, the J call TRBJ2-4, with a tentative D call TRBD2 (7 bases). Trimming left V 7 bases short and J 3 bases short, with 16 bases between. This CDR3 is 15 amino acids long. CDR3 DNA: TGTGCCAGCAAGGTCGGGGGGCCCGGCAAAAACATTCAGTACTTC. This gives the protein CASKVGGPGKNIQYF.

This chain links TRBV6-1 with TRBJ2-5; D unresolved. V was pared by 2 bases and J by 5 bases, with 18 bases between. The CDR3 is made up of 16 amino acids. The germline gives CDR1 MNHNS, CDR2 SASEGT. DNA of the CDR3: TGTGCCAGCAGTGAATTTGGATCGAGGCTCCAGGAGACCCAGTACTTC. It encodes CASSEFGSRLQETQYF.

J is TRBJ1-5 and V is TRBV10-3; D may be TRBD1 (6 bases). V was trimmed by 3 bases and J by 2 bases, leaving 8 bases between them. Germline V gene lookup returns CDR1 ENHRY and CDR2 SYGVKD. The CDR3 length is 14 residues. CDR3 region: CAISDGGGNQPQHF. CDR3 nucleotide sequence: TGTGCCATCAGTGATGGGGGCGGCAATCAGCCCCAGCATTTT.

A few counts support this clonotype. The chain couples TRBV20-1 to TRBJ2-7, with a weak D call TRBD1 (6 bases). Germline values: CDR1 DFQATT, CDR2 SNEGSKA (reference sequence). V dropped 0 bases and J dropped 2 bases, with 8 bases sitting between them. This CDR3 comprises 13 residues. The CDR3 DNA reads as TGCAGTGCTAGAGATCAGGGGCCCTACGAGCAGTACTTC. Residues: CSARDQGPYEQYF.

In this sample, this clonotype turned up once. This chain connects TRBV15 to TRBJ1-4; D remains unclear. CDR1 LNHNV and CDR2 YYDKDF come from the germline V gene (reference sequence). The germline V and J ends were trimmed by 0 bases and 6 bases, with 11 bases remaining between them. CDR3 length: 15 residues. CDR3 loop: CATSRDLAGDEKLFF. DNA for the CDR3: TGTGCCACCAGCAGAGATTTGGCCGGAGATGAAAAACTGTTTTTT.

This clonotype was recorded many times. The chain recombines TRBV7-6 with TRBJ2-7; unclear D gene. The CDR3 loop spans 12 amino acids. The germline CDR1 and CDR2 sequences are SGHVS and FNYEAQ. Trimming pared 5 bases from V and 3 bases from J, leaving 8 bases between. The CDR3 region is CASSDDIYEQYF. CDR3 in DNA: TGTGCCAGCAGCGACGACATCTACGAGCAGTACTTC.

V gene TRBV20-1 combines with J gene TRBJ2-3; a possible D gene is TRBD2 (7 bases). Germline V CDR1 and CDR2: DFQATT, SNEGSKA (reference sequence). CDR3 size: 12 residues. The V end lost 6 bases, the J end lost 6 bases, and 13 bases lay between the germline ends. The CDR3 is CSAGGPVDTQYF. The CDR3 region has the DNA TGCAGTGCGGGGGGGCCGGTGGATACGCAGTATTTT.

This clonotype was detected many times. This sequence joins TRBV28 and TRBJ2-7; TRBD1 matches at 7 bases. With V trimmed by 3 bases and J by 2 bases, 7 bases remained unmatched. CDR1 is MDHEN, CDR2 SYDVKM, per germline. This CDR3 is 15 amino acids long. The CDR3 sequence is CASSFHPQGTYEQYF. The CDR3, as DNA: TGTGCCAGCAGTTTTCATCCACAGGGGACCTACGAGCAGTACTTC.

The J gene is TRBJ2-7, the V gene TRBV7-8; 9 bases are a match to TRBD2. The V gene's germline CDR1 is SGHVS and CDR2 FQNEAQ. The CDR3 has 16 residues. J was trimmed by 0 bases and V by 3 bases; bases with no gene match: 6. CDR3 DNA sequence: TGTGCCAGCAGCTTTGGGCGGGGGGGAATCTCCTACGAGCAGTACTTC. Protein product: CASSFGRGGISYEQYF.

There are many counts of this clonotype. V and J are TRBV6-1 and TRBJ2-1, with TRBD2 matching 9 bases. V dropped 6 bases and J dropped 9; count of bases not matched to a gene: 15. Germline V lookup: CDR1 MNHNS, CDR2 SASEGT. The CDR3 length is 16 residues. The CDR3 DNA follows: TGTGCCAGCAGCCCACCTTGGGGCGGGGGGGCCCCTGAGCAGTTCTTC. This encodes CASSPPWGGGAPEQFF.

This clonotype was observed a few times. The chain joins TRBV5-1 to TRBJ1-1; possibly TRBD1 for D (5 bases). Germline loops: CDR1 SGHRS, CDR2 YFSETQ. The CDR3 covers 16 residues. Trimming left V 1 base short and J 0 bases short, with 13 bases between. CDR3 protein: CASSLSLGELNTEAFF. The CDR3 coding sequence is TGCGCCAGCAGCTTGTCTCTAGGGGAGCTGAACACTGAAGCTTTCTTT. Looking up the rest from reference TRBV5-1 and TRBJ1-1 gives the full variable domain: KAGVTQTPRYLIKTRGQQVTLSCSPISGHRSVSWYQQTPGQGLQFLFEYFSETQRNKGNFPGRFSGRQFSNSRSEMNVSTLELGDSALYLCASSLSLGELNTEAFFGQGTRLTVV.

The gene calls are TRBV11-2 and TRBJ2-5; D is tentatively TRBD1 or TRBD2 (6 bases each). V dropped 6 bases and J dropped 3 bases, with 14 bases sitting between them. This CDR3 is 14 amino acids long. CDR1 is SGHAT, CDR2 FQNNGV, per germline. The CDR3 spells CASRPGGHEETQYF. The CDR3 DNA reads TGTGCCAGCAGACCCGGGGGACACGAAGAGACCCAGTACTTC.

V usage is TRBV18 and J usage is TRBJ2-7, with D unresolved. CDR1 KGHSH and CDR2 LQKENI come from the germline V gene. Trimming removed 3 bases from V and 5 bases from J, with 17 bases in between. The CDR3 has 15 amino acids. The DNA for the CDR3 is TGTGCCAGCTCACCCCTGCCAAACCTAGGAAACGAGCAGTACTTC. Protein sequence: CASSPLPNLGNEQYF.

About this clonotype itself: It is unclear where the CDR3 begins or ends on the DNA, so no DNA is shown, and the CDR3 is as TCRdb lists it. The chain joins TRBV27 to TRBJ2-2; TRBD1, the table's D call, lacks a check against the DNA. Germline-derived CDR1 and CDR2 are MNHEY and SMNVEV (reference sequence). The CDR3 extends over 18 residues, inclusive of both ends. CDR3 sequence: CASSLERESVGYTGELFF.

The chain combines TRBV20-1 with TRBJ1-2; TRBD1 matches at 8 bases. Germline values: CDR1 DFQATT, CDR2 SNEGSKA (reference sequence). With 3 bases clipped from V and 4 bases from J, the junction kept 7 bases outside the gene matches. The CDR3 covers 14 residues. The CDR3 spells CSARVTGEAYGYTF. The CDR3 DNA sequence: TGCAGTGCTAGGGTGACAGGGGAGGCCTATGGCTACACCTTC.

This clonotype was counted a few times. V is TRBV6-5 and J is TRBJ1-1; tentative D call: TRBD1 (6 bases). V was cut by 8 bases and J by 0 bases, with 16 bases left in between. Germline V CDR1 and CDR2: MNHEY, SVGAGI. The CDR3 has 15 amino acids. The CDR3 nucleotides read TGTGCCAGCCCCCGGGACACGGATTTGAACACTGAAGCTTTCTTT. It specifies CASPRDTDLNTEAFF.

This clonotype has a handful of counts. This chain links TRBV7-3 with TRBJ2-7; D gene unclear. CDR3 length: 13 residues. The V end lost 5 bases, the J end lost 6 bases, and 14 bases lay between the germline ends. Germline V lookup: CDR1 SGHTA, CDR2 FQGTGA. CDR3 protein: CASSPSPVAEQYF. Here the CDR3 DNA reads TGTGCCAGCAGCCCGTCACCTGTAGCCGAGCAGTACTTC.

This clonotype was recorded a few times. J is TRBJ2-5 and V is TRBV7-3; D call uncertain. CDR1 and CDR2 from the germline V gene are SGHTA and FQGTGA. The CDR3 has 13 residues. The ends were cut back, 4 bases at V and 7 bases at J, with 13 bases in the middle. The chain's CDR3 is CASSSQEAGTQYF. The CDR3 nucleotides read TGTGCCAGCAGCTCCCAAGAGGCCGGGACCCAGTACTTC.